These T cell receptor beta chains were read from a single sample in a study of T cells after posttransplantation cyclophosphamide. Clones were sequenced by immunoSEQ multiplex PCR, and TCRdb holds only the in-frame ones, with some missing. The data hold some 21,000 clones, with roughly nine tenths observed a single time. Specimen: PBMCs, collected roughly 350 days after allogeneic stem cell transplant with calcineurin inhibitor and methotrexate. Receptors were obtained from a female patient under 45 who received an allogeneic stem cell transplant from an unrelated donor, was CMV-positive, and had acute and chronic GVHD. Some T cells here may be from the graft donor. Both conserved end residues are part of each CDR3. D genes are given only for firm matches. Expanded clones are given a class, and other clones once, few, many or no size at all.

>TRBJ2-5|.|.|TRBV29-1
CSVEAGIGWTQYF
TGCAGCGTCGAGGCGGGAATTGGGTGGACCCAGTACTTC
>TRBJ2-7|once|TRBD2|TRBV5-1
CASSSLTGGGSSYEQYF
TGCGCCAGCAGCTCTCTCACCGGGGGAGGGAGCTCCTACGAGCAGTACTTC
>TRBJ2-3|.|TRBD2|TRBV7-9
CASSAHRGRTSTDTQYF
TGTGCCAGCAGCGCCCACCGCGGGAGAACTAGCACAGATACGCAGTATTTT
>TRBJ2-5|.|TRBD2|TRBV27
CASSYVGLARETQYF
TGTGCCAGCAGTTACGTGGGACTAGCGCGGGAGACCCAGTACTTC
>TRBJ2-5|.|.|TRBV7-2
CASSPAGQGMQTQYF
TGTGCCAGCAGCCCAGCAGGGCAGGGGATGCAGACCCAGTACTTC
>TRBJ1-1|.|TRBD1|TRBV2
CASPGQGNTEAFF
TGTGCCAGCCCGGGACAGGGGAACACTGAAGCTTTCTTT
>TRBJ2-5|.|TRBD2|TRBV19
CASSIGLAGGYQETQYF
TGTGCCAGTAGTATAGGGCTAGCGGGAGGTTACCAAGAGACCCAGTACTTC
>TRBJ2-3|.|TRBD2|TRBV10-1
CASSESGFGLAGVEDTQYF
TGCGCCAGCAGTGAGTCGGGATTCGGACTAGCGGGAGTGGAAGATACGCAGTATTTT
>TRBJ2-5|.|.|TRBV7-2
CASSLRGTFKETQYF
TGTGCCAGCAGCCTCAGGGGCACATTTAAAGAGACCCAGTACTTC
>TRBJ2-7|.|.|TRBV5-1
CASNRDSYEQYF
TGCGCCAGCAACCGGGACTCCTACGAGCAGTACTTC
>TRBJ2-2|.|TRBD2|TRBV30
CAWRGLAGARTGELFF
TGTGCCTGGAGGGGACTAGCGGGAGCTCGGACCGGGGAGCTGTTTTTT
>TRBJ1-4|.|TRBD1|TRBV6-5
CASRGTATNEKLFF
TGTGCCAGCAGAGGGACAGCAACTAATGAAAAACTGTTTTTT
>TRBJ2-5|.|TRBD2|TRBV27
CASSLYGTRSLGVQETQYF
TGTGCCAGCAGTTTATATGGGACTAGGTCGCTTGGGGTTCAAGAGACCCAGTACTTC
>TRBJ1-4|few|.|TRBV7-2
CASTDSPATNEKLFF
TGTGCCAGCACCGACAGCCCTGCTACTAATGAAAAACTGTTTTTT
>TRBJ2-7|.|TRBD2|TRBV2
CASSYTSGVYEQYF
TGTGCCAGCAGTTATACTAGCGGCGTCTACGAGCAGTACTTC
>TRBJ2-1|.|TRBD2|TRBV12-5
CASGPVGTSGYNEQFF
TGTGCTAGTGGTCCGGTCGGGACTAGCGGTTACAATGAGCAGTTCTTC
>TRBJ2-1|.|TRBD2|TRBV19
CASSITGGDYNEQFF
TGTGCCAGTAGTATTACGGGAGGTGACTACAATGAGCAGTTCTTC
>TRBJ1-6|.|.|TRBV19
CASSNKSPNSPLHF
TGTGCCAGTAGTAATAAAAGCCCTAATTCACCCCTCCACTTT
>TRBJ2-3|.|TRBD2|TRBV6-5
CASSSGTSGSTDTQYF
TGTGCCAGCAGTTCCGGGACTAGCGGGAGCACAGATACGCAGTATTTT
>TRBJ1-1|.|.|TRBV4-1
CASSPYSSRDTAEAFF
TGCGCCAGCAGCCCATATTCGAGTAGGGACACGGCTGAAGCTTTCTTT
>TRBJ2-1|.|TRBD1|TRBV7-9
CASRSQGAGSEQFF
TGTGCCAGCAGGTCACAGGGGGCGGGGAGTGAGCAGTTCTTC
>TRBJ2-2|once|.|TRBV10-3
CAIKGMPRVGTGELFF
TGTGCCATCAAGGGGATGCCAAGGGTTGGGACCGGGGAGCTGTTTTTT
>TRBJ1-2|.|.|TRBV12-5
CASGLVFGYTF
TGTGCTAGTGGTTTGGTCTTTGGCTACACCTTC
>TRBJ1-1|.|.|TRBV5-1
CASSLEQGGVEAFF
TGCGCCAGCAGCTTGGAACAGGGTGGAGTTGAAGCTTTCTTT
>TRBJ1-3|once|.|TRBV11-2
CASRSIARNTIYF
TGTGCCAGCAGGTCTATTGCAAGAAACACCATATATTTT
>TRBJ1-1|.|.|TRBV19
CASLGGGKGTEAFF
TGTGCCAGCCTTGGGGGGGGAAAGGGCACTGAAGCTTTCTTT
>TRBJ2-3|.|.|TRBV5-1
CASSSDSPWRDTQYF
TGCGCCAGCAGCTCGGATAGCCCTTGGCGGGATACGCAGTATTTT
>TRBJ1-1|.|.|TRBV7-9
CASSSLGRDMNTEAFF
TGTGCCAGCAGCTCCCTGGGCAGGGATATGAACACTGAAGCTTTCTTT
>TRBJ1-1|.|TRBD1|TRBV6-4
CASRQGANTEAFF
TGTGCCAGCAGACAGGGGGCAAACACTGAAGCTTTCTTT
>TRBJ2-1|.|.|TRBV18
CASSPSGTLVEYEQFF
TGTGCCAGCTCACCGTCTGGGACTCTAGTGGAGTATGAGCAGTTCTTC
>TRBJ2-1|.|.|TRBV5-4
CASSLNRFNEQFF
TGTGCCAGCAGCTTGAATAGATTCAATGAGCAGTTCTTC
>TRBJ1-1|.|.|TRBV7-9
CASRRNTDTEAFF
TGTGCCAGCAGGAGGAATACGGACACTGAAGCTTTCTTT
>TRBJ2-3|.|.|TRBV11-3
CASSFGGGTDTQYF
TGTGCCAGCAGCTTCGGAGGAGGCACAGATACGCAGTATTTT
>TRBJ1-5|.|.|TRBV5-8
CASSSLIRTRGQPQHF
TGTGCCAGCAGCTCCCTCATACGGACAAGGGGCCAGCCCCAGCATTTT
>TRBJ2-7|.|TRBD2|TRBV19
CASSSSGASYEQYF
TGTGCCAGTAGTAGTAGCGGGGCGTCCTACGAGCAGTACTTC
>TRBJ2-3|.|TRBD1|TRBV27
CASRQTGPLTDTQYF
TGTGCCAGCAGACAGACAGGGCCCCTGACAGATACGCAGTATTTT
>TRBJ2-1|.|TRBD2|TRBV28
CASRGLARSNEQFF
TGTGCCAGCAGGGGACTAGCAAGGAGTAATGAGCAGTTCTTC
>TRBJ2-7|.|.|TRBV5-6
CASSFSGVSYEQYF
TGTGCCAGCAGCTTTAGCGGAGTTTCCTACGAGCAGTACTTC
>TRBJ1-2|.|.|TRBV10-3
CAISGDGTFGGYTF
TGTGCCATCAGTGGTGACGGAACCTTCGGGGGCTACACCTTC
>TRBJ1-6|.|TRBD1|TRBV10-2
CASTQQGDSPLHF
TGCGCCAGCACCCAACAGGGGGATTCACCCCTCCACTTT
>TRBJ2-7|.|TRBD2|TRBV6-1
CASSERVSWAGGQTIQYF
TGTGCCAGCAGTGAAAGAGTTAGCTGGGCGGGAGGGCAAACGATTCAGTACTTC
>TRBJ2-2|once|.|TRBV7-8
CASSLASGHNTGELFF
TGTGCCAGCAGCTTAGCTTCGGGACATAACACCGGGGAGCTGTTTTTT
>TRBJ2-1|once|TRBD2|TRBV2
CASSSGTSGYNEQFF
TGTGCCAGCAGTTCCGGGACTAGCGGTTACAATGAGCAGTTCTTC
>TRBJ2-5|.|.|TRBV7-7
CASSLEFGTEPIEETQYF
TGTGCTAGCAGCTTAGAGTTCGGTACAGAACCAATAGAAGAGACCCAGTACTTC
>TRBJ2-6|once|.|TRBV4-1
CASSPSSTVLAGANVLTF
TGCGCCAGCAGCCCCTCCTCCACAGTTCTGGCGGGGGCCAACGTCCTGACTTTC
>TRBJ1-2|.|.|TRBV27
CASTPGGAREAYTF
TGTGCCAGCACCCCCGGGGGGGCGCGTGAAGCTTACACCTTC
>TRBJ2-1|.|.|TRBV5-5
CASSFRGDYNEQFF
TGTGCCAGCAGCTTCCGAGGAGATTACAATGAGCAGTTCTTC
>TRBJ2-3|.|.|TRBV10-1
CASSEAFWISGSDTQYF
TGCGCCAGCAGTGAGGCGTTTTGGATCAGCGGGTCAGATACGCAGTATTTT
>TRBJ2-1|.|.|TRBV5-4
CASSTRGDNEQFF
TGTGCCAGCAGCACCCGGGGAGACAATGAGCAGTTCTTC
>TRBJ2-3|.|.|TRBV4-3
CASSPGRELGGDTQYF
TGCGCCAGCAGCCCTGGCCGGGAACTAGGAGGAGATACGCAGTATTTT
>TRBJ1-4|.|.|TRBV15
CATGALNEKLFF
TGTGCCACCGGAGCTCTTAATGAAAAACTGTTTTTT
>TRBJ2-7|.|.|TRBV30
CAWSVSPDLAYEQYF
TGTGCCTGGAGTGTATCGCCCGACTTAGCATACGAGCAGTACTTC
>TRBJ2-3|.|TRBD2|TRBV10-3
CAISESSGRATDTQYF
TGTGCCATCAGTGAGTCTAGCGGGAGGGCCACAGATACGCAGTATTTT
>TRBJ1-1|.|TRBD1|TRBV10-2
CASCTGAGEAFF
TGCGCCAGCTGTACAGGGGCTGGTGAAGCTTTCTTT
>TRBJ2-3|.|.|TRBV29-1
CSVSGLTGPTDTQYF
TGCAGCGTGAGCGGGCTGACAGGGCCCACAGATACGCAGTATTTT